One T cell receptor beta chain is described in this entry. The clone's antigen remains unknown. Base qualities are not recorded, but no much larger clone differs from it by a single base. There are 18 amino acids in the CDR3, from cysteine to phenylalanine inclusive. Only CDR3 DNA is held: 54 bases, read in frame from base 1. TCRbeta CDR3 regions were amplified from genomic DNA using the immunoSEQ Assay, a bias-controlled multiplex PCR. The authors' analysis ran thus. Nucleated cell counts per sample were estimated from amplification of reference gene primers within the assay. Sequence reads were collapsed and filtered to measure the absolute abundance of every unique TCRbeta CDR3 rearrangement. For each sample, productive Simpson clonality was calculated as the square root of Simpson's diversity index over productive rearrangements. Not all clones reach the TCRdb copy of this immuneACCESS table, which keeps in-frame sequences only. Checked studies attribute under half of the gap to unresolved V genes and leave the rest unexplained. That table is the source of V, J and clone size, and D and trimming were worked out from the DNA. The sample table records about 380,000 clones; more than 75% of these occur just once. Around 3% of the sample comes from the top ten.

Participants in the prospective study were aged roughly 18 to 100 years, lived in under 30 United States geographic areas, and enrolled through a virtual design. In the prospective study, cohorts were assigned on the basis of participant-reported clinical history obtained from a screening survey and a study questionnaire. Recovered participants in ImmuneRACE Cohort 3 were defined as having two consecutive negative NP/OP PCR tests, clearance from a healthcare professional, or resolution of symptoms. In the prospective study, mobile phlebotomists collected whole blood, serum and a nasopharyngeal or oropharyngeal swab from each participant. Over an approximately 2-month period, participants in the prospective study had the option of providing additional blood draws and questionnaires. Prospective study blood samples were shipped either frozen or at room temperature before DNA extraction. This specimen belongs to a study of blood T cell repertoires in COVID-19 (dated by TCRdb to the early 2020s). With respect to the entire study: Collaborator samples came from the United States, Italy and Spain and covered acute and convalescent phases of COVID-19. Deeply sampled blood TCRbeta repertoires from subjects exposed to, actively infected with, or recovered from COVID-19 were included in the dataset. The material from the prospective study consisted of cDNA or gDNA derived from T cells, B-cell-depleted T cells, or PBMCs. A de-identified subject ID, COVID-19 status, age in years and sex were almost always included in the sample metadata. Where available, HLA class I and class II types were obtained from metadata supplied by the sample provider rather than from assay-based typing. The repertoires were released in a freely available public database intended as a resource for research on the immune response to SARS-CoV-2. The samples were drawn from two sources: the first 160 participants of the ongoing ImmuneRACE study, and fewer than 1,500 subjects contributed by 6 global collaborators. What the study reported, not specific to this receptor: The quantity of clinical and demographic metadata differed by source and by participant and was supplied without curation.

The rearrangement combines TRBV1 with TRBJ1-5; the table's TRBD1 call for D was not verified on the DNA. TRBV1 has pseudogene status. This TCR came from a woman younger than 45 who had recovered from COVID-19. The specimen was PBMCs or T cells enriched from blood (not recorded which). The nucleotide sequence is TGCACCAGCAGCCAAGATCTGTGGGCCAGGGGGCCGCTTCAGCCCCAGCATTTT. Its protein is CTSSQDLWARGPLQPQHF.